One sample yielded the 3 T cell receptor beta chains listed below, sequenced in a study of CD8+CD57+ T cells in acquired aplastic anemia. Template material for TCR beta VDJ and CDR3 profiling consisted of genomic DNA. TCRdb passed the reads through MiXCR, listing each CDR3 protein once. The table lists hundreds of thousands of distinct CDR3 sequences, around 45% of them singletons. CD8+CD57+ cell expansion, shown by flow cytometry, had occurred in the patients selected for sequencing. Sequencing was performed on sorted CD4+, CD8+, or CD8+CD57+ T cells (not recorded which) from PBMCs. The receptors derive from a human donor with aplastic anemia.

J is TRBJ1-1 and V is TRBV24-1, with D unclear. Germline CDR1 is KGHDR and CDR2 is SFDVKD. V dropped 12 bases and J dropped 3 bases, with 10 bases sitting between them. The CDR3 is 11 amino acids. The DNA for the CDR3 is TGTGCCCGCCCTGGCGACACTGAAGCTTTCTTT. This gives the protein CARPGDTEAFF.

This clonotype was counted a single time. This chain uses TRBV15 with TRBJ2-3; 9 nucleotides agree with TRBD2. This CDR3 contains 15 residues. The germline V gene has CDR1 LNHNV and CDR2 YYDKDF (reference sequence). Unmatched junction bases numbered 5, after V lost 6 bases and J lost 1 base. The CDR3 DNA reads TGTGCCACCAGGGGAGCGGGGGGCCGCACAGATACGCAGTATTTT. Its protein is CATRGAGGRTDTQYF.

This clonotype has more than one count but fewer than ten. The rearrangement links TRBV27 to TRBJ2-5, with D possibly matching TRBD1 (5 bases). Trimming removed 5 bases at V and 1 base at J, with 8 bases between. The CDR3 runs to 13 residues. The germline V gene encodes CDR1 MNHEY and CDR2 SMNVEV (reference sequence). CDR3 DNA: TGTGCCAGCAGTACAGGATCCCAAGAGACCCAGTACTTC. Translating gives CASSTGSQETQYF.